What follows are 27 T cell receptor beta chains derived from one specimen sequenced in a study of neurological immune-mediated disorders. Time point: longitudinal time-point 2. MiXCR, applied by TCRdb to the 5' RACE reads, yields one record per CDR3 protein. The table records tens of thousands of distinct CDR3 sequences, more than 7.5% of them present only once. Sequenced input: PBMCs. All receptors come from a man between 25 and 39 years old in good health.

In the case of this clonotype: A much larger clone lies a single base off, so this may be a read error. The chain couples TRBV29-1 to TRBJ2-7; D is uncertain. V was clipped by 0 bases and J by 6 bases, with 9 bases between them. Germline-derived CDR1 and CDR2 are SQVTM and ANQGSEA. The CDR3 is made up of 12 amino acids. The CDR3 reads CSVEDSSFEQYF. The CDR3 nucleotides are TGCAGCGTTGAAGATTCCAGTTTCGAGCAGTACTTC.

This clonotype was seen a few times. CDR3 loop: CASGTWGGGPNNEQFF. For the CDR3, the DNA is TGTGCCAGCGGAACTTGGGGGGGAGGGCCCAACAATGAGCAGTTCTTC. V and J are TRBV9 and TRBJ2-1, with 7 bases that match TRBD2. The CDR3 sequence is 16 residues long. CDR1 and CDR2 (germline): SGDLS, YYNGEE. The V segment lost 7 bases and the J segment 5 bases; nucleotides outside the gene matches: 15.

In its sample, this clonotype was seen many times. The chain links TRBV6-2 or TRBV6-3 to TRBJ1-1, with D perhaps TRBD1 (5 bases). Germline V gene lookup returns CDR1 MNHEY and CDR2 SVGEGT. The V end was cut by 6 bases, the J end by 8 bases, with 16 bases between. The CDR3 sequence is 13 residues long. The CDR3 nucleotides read TGTGCCAGCAGCCCCCGTCCGAGGGGCGAAGCTTTCTTT. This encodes CASSPRPRGEAFF.

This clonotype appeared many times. This CDR3 is CASSHGGLAGGAEQYF. In DNA, the CDR3 is TGTGCCAGCAGCCACGGAGGTCTAGCGGGAGGAGCGGAGCAGTACTTC. The V call is TRBV3-1, the J call TRBJ2-7; 11 bases are a match to TRBD2. The germline CDR1 and CDR2 sequences are LGHDT and YNNKEL (reference sequence). The CDR3 length is 16 residues. The V segment lost 3 bases and the J segment 7 bases; nucleotides outside the gene matches: 11.

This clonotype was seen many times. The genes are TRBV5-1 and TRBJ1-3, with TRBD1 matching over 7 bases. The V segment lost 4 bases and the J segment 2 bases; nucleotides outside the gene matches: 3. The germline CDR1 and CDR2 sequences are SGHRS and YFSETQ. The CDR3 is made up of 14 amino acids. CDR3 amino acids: CASSPTGTGNTIYF. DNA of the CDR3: TGCGCCAGCAGCCCGACAGGGACTGGAAACACCATATATTTT.

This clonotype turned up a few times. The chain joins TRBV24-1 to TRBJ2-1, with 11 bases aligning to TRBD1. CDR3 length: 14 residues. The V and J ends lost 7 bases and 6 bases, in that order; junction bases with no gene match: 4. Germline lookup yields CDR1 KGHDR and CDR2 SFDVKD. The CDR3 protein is CATRGGTGGNEQFF. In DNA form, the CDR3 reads TGTGCCACCAGAGGGGGGACAGGGGGCAATGAGCAGTTCTTC.

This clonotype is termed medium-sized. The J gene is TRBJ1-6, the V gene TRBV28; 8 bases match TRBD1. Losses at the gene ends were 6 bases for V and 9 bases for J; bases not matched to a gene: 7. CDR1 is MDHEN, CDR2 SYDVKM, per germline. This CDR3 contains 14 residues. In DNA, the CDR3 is TGTGCCAGCAGACCCGACAGGGGAAGTTCACCCCTCCACTTT. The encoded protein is CASRPDRGSSPLHF. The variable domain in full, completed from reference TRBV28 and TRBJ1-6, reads DVKVTQSSRYLVKRTGEKVFLECVQDMDHENMFWYRQDPGLGLRLIYFSYDVKMKEKGDIPEGYSVSREKKERFSLILESASTNQTSMYLCASRPDRGSSPLHFGNGTRLTVT.

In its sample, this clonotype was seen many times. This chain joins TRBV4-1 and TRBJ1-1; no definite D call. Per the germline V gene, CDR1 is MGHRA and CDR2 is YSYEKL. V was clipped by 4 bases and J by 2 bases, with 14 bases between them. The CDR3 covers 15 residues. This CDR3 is CASSPNSLLNTEAFF. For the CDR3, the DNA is TGCGCCAGCAGCCCCAACAGTCTACTTAACACTGAAGCTTTCTTT.

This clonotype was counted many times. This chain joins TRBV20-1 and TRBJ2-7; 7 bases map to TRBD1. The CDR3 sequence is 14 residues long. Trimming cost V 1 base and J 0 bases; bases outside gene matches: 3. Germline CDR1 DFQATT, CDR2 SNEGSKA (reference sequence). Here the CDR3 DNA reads TGCAGTGCTAGAGGACGGGACAGCTCCTACGAGCAGTACTTC. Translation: CSARGRDSSYEQYF.

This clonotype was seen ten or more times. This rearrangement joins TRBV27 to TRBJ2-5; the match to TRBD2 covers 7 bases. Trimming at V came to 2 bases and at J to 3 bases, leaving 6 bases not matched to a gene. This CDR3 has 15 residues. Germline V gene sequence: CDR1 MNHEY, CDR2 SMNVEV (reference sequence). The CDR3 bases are TGTGCCAGCAGTTTAAACGGGAGGAGGGAAGAGACCCAGTACTTC. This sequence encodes CASSLNGRREETQYF.

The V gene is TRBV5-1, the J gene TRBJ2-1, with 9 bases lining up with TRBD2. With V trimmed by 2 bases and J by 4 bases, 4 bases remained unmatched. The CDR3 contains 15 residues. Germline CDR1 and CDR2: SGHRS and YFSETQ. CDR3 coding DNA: TGCGCCAGCAGCTTCCTAGCGGGATCTTACAATGAGCAGTTCTTC. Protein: CASSFLAGSYNEQFF.

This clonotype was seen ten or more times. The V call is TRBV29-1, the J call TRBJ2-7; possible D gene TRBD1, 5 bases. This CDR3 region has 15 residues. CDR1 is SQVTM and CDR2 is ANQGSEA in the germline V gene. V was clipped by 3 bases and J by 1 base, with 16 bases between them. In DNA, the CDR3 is TGCAGCGTTGATGAGGCAGGGCTAGGTTCCTACGAGCAGTACTTC. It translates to CSVDEAGLGSYEQYF.

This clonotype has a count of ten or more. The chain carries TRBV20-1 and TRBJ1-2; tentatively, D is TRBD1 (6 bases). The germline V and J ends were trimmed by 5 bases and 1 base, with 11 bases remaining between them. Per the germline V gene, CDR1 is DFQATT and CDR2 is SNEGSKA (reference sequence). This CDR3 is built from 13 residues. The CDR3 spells CSAAGHLNYGYTF. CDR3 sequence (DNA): TGCAGTGCTGCGGGACACCTTAACTATGGCTACACCTTC.

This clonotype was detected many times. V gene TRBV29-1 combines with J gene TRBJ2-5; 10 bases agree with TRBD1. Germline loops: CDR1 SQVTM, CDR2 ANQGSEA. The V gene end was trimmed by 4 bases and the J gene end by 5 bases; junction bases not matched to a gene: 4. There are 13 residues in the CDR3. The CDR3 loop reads CSVVDRGSETQYF. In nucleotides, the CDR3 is TGCAGCGTTGTGGACAGGGGGTCGGAGACCCAGTACTTC.

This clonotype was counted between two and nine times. In DNA, the CDR3 is TGCGCCAGCAGCCAAGACACCTCCGGGGAGCTGTTTTTT. It codes for CASSQDTSGELFF. The chain uses TRBV4-1 and TRBJ2-2; D uncertain. The CDR3 has 13 residues. V dropped 0 bases and J dropped 6 bases, with 5 bases sitting between them. Germline CDR1 and CDR2: MGHRA and YSYEKL.

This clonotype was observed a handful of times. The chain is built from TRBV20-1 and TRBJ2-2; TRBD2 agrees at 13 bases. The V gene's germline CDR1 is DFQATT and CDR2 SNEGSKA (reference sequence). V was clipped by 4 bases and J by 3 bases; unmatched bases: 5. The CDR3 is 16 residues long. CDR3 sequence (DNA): TGCAGTGCTACCTCCGGACTAGCGGGGGACACCGGGGAGCTGTTTTTT. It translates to CSATSGLAGDTGELFF.

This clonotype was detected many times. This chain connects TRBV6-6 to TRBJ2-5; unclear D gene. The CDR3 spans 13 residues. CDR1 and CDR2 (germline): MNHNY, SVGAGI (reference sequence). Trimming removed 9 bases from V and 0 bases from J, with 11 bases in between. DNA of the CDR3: TGTGCCAGTCACCCGAGCGACCAAGAGACCCAGTACTTC. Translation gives CASHPSDQETQYF.

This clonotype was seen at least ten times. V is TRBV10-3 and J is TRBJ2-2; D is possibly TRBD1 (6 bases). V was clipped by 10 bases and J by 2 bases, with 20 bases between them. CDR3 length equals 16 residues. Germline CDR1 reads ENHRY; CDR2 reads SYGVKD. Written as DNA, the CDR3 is TGTGCCACCCTTTCCCCAAGGGGGAGAAACACCGGGGAGCTGTTTTTT. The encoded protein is CATLSPRGRNTGELFF.

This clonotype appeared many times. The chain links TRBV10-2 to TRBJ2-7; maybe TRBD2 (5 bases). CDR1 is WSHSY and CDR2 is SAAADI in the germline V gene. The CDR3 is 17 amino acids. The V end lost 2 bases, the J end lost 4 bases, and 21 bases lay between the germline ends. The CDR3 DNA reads TGCGCCAGCAGTGAGACCGTAGGACTTCTTCTGTGGTACGAGCAGTACTTC. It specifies CASSETVGLLLWYEQYF.

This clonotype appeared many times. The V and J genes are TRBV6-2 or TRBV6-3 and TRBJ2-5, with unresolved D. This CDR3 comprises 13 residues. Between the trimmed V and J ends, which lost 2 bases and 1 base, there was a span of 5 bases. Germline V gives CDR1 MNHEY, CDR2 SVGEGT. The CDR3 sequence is CASSYDIQETQYF. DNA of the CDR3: TGTGCCAGCAGTTACGACATCCAAGAGACCCAGTACTTC.

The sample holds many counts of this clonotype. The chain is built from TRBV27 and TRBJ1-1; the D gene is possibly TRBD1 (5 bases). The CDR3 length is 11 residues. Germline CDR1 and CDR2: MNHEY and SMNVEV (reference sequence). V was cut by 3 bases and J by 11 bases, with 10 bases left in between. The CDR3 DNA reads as TGTGCCAGCAGTTTTGGGGGAGACGCTTTCTTT. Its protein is CASSFGGDAFF.

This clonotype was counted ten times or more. CDR3 loop: CASSLSLAGGDPYF. CDR3 coding DNA: TGTGCCAGCAGCTTAAGTCTAGCGGGAGGTGATCCGTACTTC. This rearrangement joins TRBV7-2 to TRBJ2-5; 11 bases match TRBD2. Germline V CDR1 and CDR2: SGHTA, FQGNSA. J lost 13 bases, V lost 2 bases, and 9 bases had no gene match. The CDR3 covers 14 residues.

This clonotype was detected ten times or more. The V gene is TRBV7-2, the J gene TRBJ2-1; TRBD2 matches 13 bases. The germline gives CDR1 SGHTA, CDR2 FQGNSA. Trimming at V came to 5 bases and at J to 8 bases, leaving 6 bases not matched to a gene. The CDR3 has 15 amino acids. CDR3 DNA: TGTGCCAGCAGCCCCCGGACTAGCGGGAGCGATGAGCAGTTCTTC. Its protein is CASSPRTSGSDEQFF.

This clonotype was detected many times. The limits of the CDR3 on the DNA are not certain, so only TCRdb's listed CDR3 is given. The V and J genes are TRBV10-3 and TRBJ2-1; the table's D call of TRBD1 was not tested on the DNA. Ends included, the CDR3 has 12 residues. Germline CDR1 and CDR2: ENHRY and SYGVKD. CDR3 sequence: CAISSSGPEQFF.

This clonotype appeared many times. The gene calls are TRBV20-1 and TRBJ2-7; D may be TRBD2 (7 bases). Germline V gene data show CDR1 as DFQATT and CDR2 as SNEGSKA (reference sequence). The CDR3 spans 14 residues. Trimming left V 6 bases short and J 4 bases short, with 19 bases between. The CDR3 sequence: CSAKGGSGLYEQYF. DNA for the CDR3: TGCAGTGCCAAGGGGGGGAGTGGTTTGTACGAGCAGTACTTC.

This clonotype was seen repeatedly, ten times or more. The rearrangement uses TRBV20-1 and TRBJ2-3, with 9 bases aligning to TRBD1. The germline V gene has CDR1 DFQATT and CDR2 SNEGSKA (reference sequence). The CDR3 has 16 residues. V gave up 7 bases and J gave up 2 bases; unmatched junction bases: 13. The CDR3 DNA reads TGCAGTGTGTCGGACAGGGGTCGAACCTTCACAGATACGCAGTATTTT. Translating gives CSVSDRGRTFTDTQYF.

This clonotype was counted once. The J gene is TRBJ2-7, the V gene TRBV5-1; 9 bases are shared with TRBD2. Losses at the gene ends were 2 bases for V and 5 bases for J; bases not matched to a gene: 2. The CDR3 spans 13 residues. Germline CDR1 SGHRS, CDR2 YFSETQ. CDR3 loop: CASSFAGGDEQYF. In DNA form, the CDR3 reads TGCGCCAGCAGCTTTGCGGGAGGGGACGAGCAGTACTTC.